This passage covers 32 T cell receptor beta chains from one sample sequenced in a study of T cell responses to AZD1222 COVID-19 vaccine (dated by TCRdb to the early 2020s). The sample's time point label, decoded: baseline before first vaccination. Receptors were amplified or captured by the immunoSEQ multiplex PCR assay. Held by TCRdb, this immuneACCESS table contains in-frame sequences only and omits some clones. Under half of the omission traces to an unresolved V gene where checked; the cause of the rest is unknown. This sample comprises 150,000 to 200,000 clones, roughly 92% of them detected only once. The ten largest account for around 9.3% of the sample. The material sequenced was peripheral blood, taken on day 0 of AZD1222 vaccination. The receptors originated from an adult in good health.

In the case of this clone: The junction does not match germline at one end; this may be a read error. This chain joins TRBV11-2 and TRBJ2-7; D gene uncertain. Germline CDR1 SGHAT, CDR2 FQNNGV. This CDR3 spans 14 amino acids. The CDR3 protein is CASSLVRFSHEQYF. The CDR3 coding sequence is TGTGCCAGCAGCTTAGTGAGGTTCTCCCACGAGCAGTACTTC.

This chain joins TRBV24-1 and TRBJ1-5; D is undetermined. The V gene lost 7 bases and the J gene lost 4 bases, with 16 bases spanning the gap. The germline V gene encodes CDR1 KGHDR and CDR2 SFDVKD. This CDR3 has 15 amino acids. The CDR3 nucleotides are TGTGCCACCAGCGCCCCGGACGGAGGGAATCAGCCCCAGCATTTT. Its translation is CATSAPDGGNQPQHF.

V and J are TRBV29-1 and TRBJ1-1; maybe TRBD1 (6 bases). CDR3 length equals 12 residues. The V and J ends lost 1 base and 11 bases respectively, with 14 bases between them. Germline V gene lookup returns CDR1 SQVTM and CDR2 ANQGSEA. CDR3 residues: CSVEGQEGVAFF. CDR3 nucleotide sequence: TGCAGCGTTGAAGGACAGGAGGGGGTGGCTTTCTTT.

The rearrangement links TRBV10-2 to TRBJ2-1; D gene uncertain. This CDR3 has 13 residues. Trimming cost V 5 bases and J 7 bases, with 12 bases left between them. Looked up from germline, CDR1 is WSHSY and CDR2 is SAAADI. The CDR3 region is CASSFRAENEQFF. Here the CDR3 DNA reads TGCGCCAGCAGTTTTAGGGCCGAGAATGAGCAGTTCTTC.

The chain recombines TRBV6-5 with TRBJ1-1; D is possibly TRBD1 (5 bases). The germline gives CDR1 MNHEY, CDR2 SVGAGI. V was pared by 7 bases and J by 8 bases, with 20 bases between. There are 14 residues in the CDR3. The CDR3: CASTNRGRVAEAFF. The DNA for the CDR3 is TGTGCCAGCACTAACCGGGGACGGGTGGCAGAAGCTTTCTTT.

This sequence joins TRBV5-1 and TRBJ2-2, with 11 bases matching TRBD2. The trim removed 4 bases at V and 2 bases at J, leaving 4 bases unmatched. This CDR3 region has 16 residues. CDR1 and CDR2 from the germline V gene are SGHRS and YFSETQ. As DNA, the CDR3 is TGCGCCAGCAGCAGACTAGCGGGAACAAACACCGGGGAGCTGTTTTTT. Protein product: CASSRLAGTNTGELFF.

The V gene is TRBV23-1, the J gene TRBJ2-7, with D possibly being TRBD1 (5 bases). TRBV23-1 is noted as an ORF with a role that remains uncertain. The ends were cut back, 6 bases at V and 0 bases at J, with 21 bases in the middle. This CDR3 has 17 amino acids. The CDR3 nucleotides are TGCGCCAGCAGGAGAAGGGGCCGCCTGCGGAGCTCCTACGAGCAGTACTTC. It yields the protein CASRRRGRLRSSYEQYF.

This chain links TRBV7-9 with TRBJ2-5, with TRBD1 as a possible D gene (7 bases). The germline V gene encodes CDR1 SEHNR and CDR2 FQNEAQ (reference sequence). The length of the CDR3 is 14 residues. V was clipped by 5 bases and J by 4 bases, with 14 bases between them. The CDR3, as DNA: TGTGCCAGCAGCGCCCCCCAGGGGGGAGAGACCCAGTACTTC. It codes for CASSAPQGGETQYF.

This chain joins TRBV5-5 and TRBJ1-3, with D uncertain. Between the trimmed V and J ends, which lost 0 bases and 8 bases, there was a span of 15 bases. CDR1 and CDR2 (germline): SGHKS, YYEKEE (reference sequence). CDR3 size: 15 residues. CDR3 sequence: CASSLVHPNRDTIYF. CDR3 nucleotide sequence: TGTGCCAGCAGCTTGGTGCACCCGAATCGTGACACCATATATTTT.

The chain joins TRBV5-4 to TRBJ2-5; possibly TRBD1 or TRBD2 for D (6 bases each). CDR3 length: 15 residues. Trimming shortened V by 4 bases and J by 4 bases, and 17 bases separated the two germline ends. In germline, CDR1 is SGHNT, CDR2 YYREEE (reference sequence). Here the CDR3 DNA reads TGTGCCAGCAGCCCCGGGGGCAGGCCGGCAGAGACCCAGTACTTC. It specifies CASSPGGRPAETQYF.

The chain recombines TRBV29-1 with TRBJ1-1; D unclear. CDR3 size: 14 residues. Germline assignment: CDR1 SQVTM and CDR2 ANQGSEA. V gave up 4 bases and J gave up 1 base, with 13 bases separating them. The CDR3 loop is CSVASRLANTEAFF. DNA of the CDR3: TGCAGCGTTGCATCGAGACTTGCGAACACTGAAGCTTTCTTT.

The rearrangement uses TRBV29-1 and TRBJ1-4; a possible D gene is TRBD1 (6 bases). V was trimmed by 4 bases and J by 8 bases, leaving 20 bases between them. CDR1 SQVTM and CDR2 ANQGSEA come from the germline V gene. The CDR3 is 15 amino acids. As DNA, the CDR3 is TGCAGCGTTGGCACCCCAGGGGAGCATCGAGAAAAACTGTTTTTT. Translating it yields CSVGTPGEHREKLFF.

The CDR3 sequence: CASSVADFSGNTIYF. The CDR3 nucleotides read TGTGCCAGCAGCGTGGCGGACTTCTCTGGAAACACCATATATTTT. The chain joins TRBV9 to TRBJ1-3, with D uncertain. The CDR3 consists of 15 residues. The germline CDR1 and CDR2 sequences are SGDLS and YYNGEE. Trimming cost V 2 bases and J 0 bases, with 9 bases left between them. Full variable domain (rest looked up from reference TRBV9 and TRBJ1-3): DSGVTQTPKHLITATGQRVTLRCSPRSGDLSVYWYQQSLDQGLQFLIQYYNGEERAKGNILERFSAQQFPDLHSELNLSSLELGDSALYFCASSVADFSGNTIYFGEGSWLTVV.

The V gene is TRBV5-5, the J gene TRBJ1-4; D unresolved. CDR3 size: 15 residues. The germline CDR1 and CDR2 sequences are SGHKS and YYEKEE (reference sequence). Trimming cost V 0 bases and J 4 bases, with 10 bases left between them. The CDR3 region has the DNA TGTGCCAGCAGCTTGGCCCCTGGTCGTAATGAAAAACTGTTTTTT. Its translation is CASSLAPGRNEKLFF.

The chain recombines TRBV9 with TRBJ2-4; TRBD2 matches 7 bases. V lost 2 bases, J lost 0 bases, and 2 bases stayed unmatched. The CDR3 sequence is 15 residues long. CDR1 and CDR2 (germline): SGDLS, YYNGEE. CDR3: CASSVGGRAKNIQYF. CDR3 nucleotide sequence: TGTGCCAGCAGCGTCGGCGGGAGAGCCAAAAACATTCAGTACTTC. The complete variable domain, with remaining parts taken from reference TRBV9 and TRBJ2-4, reads DSGVTQTPKHLITATGQRVTLRCSPRSGDLSVYWYQQSLDQGLQFLIQYYNGEERAKGNILERFSAQQFPDLHSELNLSSLELGDSALYFCASSVGGRAKNIQYFGAGTRLSVL.

J is TRBJ1-4 and V is TRBV28; D uncertain. The germline V gene has CDR1 MDHEN and CDR2 SYDVKM. V lost 6 bases, J lost 6 bases, and 5 bases lay in between. CDR3 size: 11 residues. As DNA, the CDR3 is TGTGCCAGCAGGACCTATGAAAAACTGTTTTTT. This encodes CASRTYEKLFF.

The chain carries TRBV5-8 and TRBJ1-3, with no clear D. CDR1 and CDR2 (germline): SGHTS, YDEGEE. The ends were cut back, 5 bases at V and 7 bases at J, with 13 bases in the middle. CDR3 length: 13 residues. The CDR3 nucleotides are TGTGCCAGCAGTTCGGACGCCGGGAACACCATATATTTT. Protein product: CASSSDAGNTIYF. The entire variable domain, with the rest obtained from reference TRBV5-8 and TRBJ1-3, is as follows: EAGVTQSPTHLIKTRGQQATLRCSPISGHTSVYWYQQALGLGLQFLLWYDEGEERNRGNFPPRFSGRQFPNYSSELNVNALELEDSALYLCASSSDAGNTIYFGEGSWLTVV.

The chain combines TRBV3-1 (or the pseudogene TRBV3-2) with TRBJ1-2; perhaps TRBD1 as D (5 bases). Germline CDR1 is LGHDT and CDR2 is YNNKEL (reference sequence). The CDR3 is 12 residues long. Trimming pared 7 bases from V and 4 bases from J, leaving 10 bases between. The CDR3 DNA sequence: TGTGCCAGCACAGACAGAGGCTATGGCTACACCTTC. Residues: CASTDRGYGYTF.

This clone was picked up one time. V and J are TRBV7-2 and TRBJ2-7; D might be TRBD1 (5 bases). V lost 2 bases, J lost 5 bases, and 13 bases lay in between. Germline loops: CDR1 SGHTA, CDR2 FQGNSA. CDR3 length: 14 residues. The CDR3 nucleotides read TGTGCCAGCAGCTTAACCAGGGCCAGCCACGAGCAGTACTTC. The encoded protein is CASSLTRASHEQYF. Full variable domain (missing parts from reference TRBV7-2 and TRBJ2-7): GAGVSQSPSNKVTEKGKDVELRCDPISGHTALYWYRQSLGQGLEFLIYFQGNSAPDKSGLPSDRFSAERTGGSVSTLTIQRTQQEDSAVYLCASSLTRASHEQYFGPGTRLTVT.

V gene TRBV24-1 combines with J gene TRBJ2-7; D is perhaps TRBD2 (6 bases). Between the trimmed V and J ends, which lost 8 bases and 2 bases, there was a span of 12 bases. Germline CDR1 is KGHDR and CDR2 is SFDVKD. The CDR3 consists of 13 residues. The CDR3 DNA reads as TGTGCCACCACCGGTGGAGGGCCCTACGAGCAGTACTTC. Residues: CATTGGGPYEQYF.

The rearrangement links TRBV7-2 to TRBJ2-2; tentatively, D is TRBD2 (6 bases). The CDR3 covers 17 residues. V lost 2 bases and J lost 6, with 19 bases in between. Germline V gives CDR1 SGHTA, CDR2 FQGNSA. This chain's CDR3 is CASSLYRTPGVAGELFF. The DNA of the CDR3 is TGTGCCAGCAGCTTATATAGGACTCCGGGGGTGGCCGGGGAGCTGTTTTTT.

This sequence joins TRBV6-5 and TRBJ1-1, with 8 nucleotides matching TRBD1. Trimming took 0 bases from V and 5 from J; bases not matched to a gene: 5. CDR1 and CDR2 (germline): MNHEY, SVGAGI. The CDR3 sequence is 15 residues long. In DNA, the CDR3 is TGTGCCAGCAGTTACTCGAACAGGGGGAGTACTGAAGCTTTCTTT. Its translation is CASSYSNRGSTEAFF.

In its sample, this clone was seen once. The CDR3 region is CASSSLPGQGSTYNEQFF. In DNA form, the CDR3 reads TGTGCCAGCAGCTCCCTCCCGGGACAGGGATCGACTTACAATGAGCAGTTCTTC. The J gene is TRBJ2-1, the V gene TRBV7-9; 9 nucleotides agree with TRBD1. Germline CDR1 reads SEHNR; CDR2 reads FQNEAQ (reference sequence). The CDR3 runs 18 residues. After removal of 4 bases from V and 4 bases from J, the junction contained 14 bases not matched to a gene. Supplemented by reference TRBV7-9 and TRBJ2-1, the full variable domain reads DTGVSQNPRHKITKRGQNVTFRCDPISEHNRLYWYRQTLGQGPEFLTYFQNEAQLEKSRLLSDRFSAERPKGSFSTLEIQRTEQGDSAMYLCASSSLPGQGSTYNEQFFGPGTRLTVL.

This clone is labeled as medium-sized. The CDR3 loop is CSVETEKANYGYTF. The DNA of the CDR3 is TGCAGCGTAGAGACAGAGAAAGCTAACTATGGCTACACCTTC. This chain joins TRBV29-1 and TRBJ1-2; D is perhaps TRBD1 (5 bases). The CDR3 runs to 14 residues. With 6 bases removed from V and 0 bases from J, the gap between germline ends came to 14 bases. Germline values: CDR1 SQVTM, CDR2 ANQGSEA.

The V gene is TRBV7-3, the J gene TRBJ2-2, with unresolved D. V was shortened by 5 bases and J by 4 bases, with 8 bases between the two germline ends. The CDR3 is 13 residues long. Per germline, CDR1 SGHTA and CDR2 FQGTGA. Written as DNA, the CDR3 is TGTGCCAGCAGCGTAGCAGGCACCGGGGAGCTGTTTTTT. It encodes CASSVAGTGELFF.

CDR3 sequence reads: CASSYSQVRTEAFF. In DNA, the CDR3 is TGTGCCAGCAGTTACTCCCAGGTCCGCACTGAAGCTTTCTTT. The chain links TRBV6-5 to TRBJ1-1; D gene ambiguous. The CDR3 totals 14 residues. Trimming removed 0 bases from V and 4 bases from J, with 9 bases in between. CDR1 is MNHEY, CDR2 SVGAGI, per germline.

The chain is built from TRBV27 and TRBJ2-5; the D gene is possibly TRBD1 (5 bases). The ends were cut back, 5 bases at V and 5 bases at J, with 15 bases in the middle. The CDR3 has 14 amino acids. Germline CDR1 and CDR2: MNHEY and SMNVEV (reference sequence). The CDR3 protein is CASSPNRPRETQYF. Written as DNA, the CDR3 is TGTGCCAGCAGTCCCAACAGGCCCCGCGAGACCCAGTACTTC.

The table lists this clone with a count of one. The genes are TRBV5-1 and TRBJ2-7, with D possibly matching TRBD1 (6 bases). From germline, CDR1 is SGHRS and CDR2 YFSETQ. This CDR3 contains 15 residues. V was trimmed by 0 bases and J by 3 bases, leaving 13 bases between them. In DNA form, the CDR3 reads TGCGCCAGCAGCTTGGGAGGAGTAGGGGGCTACGAGCAGTACTTC. Protein sequence: CASSLGGVGGYEQYF.

The chain couples TRBV27 to TRBJ1-2; D gene unclear. In germline, CDR1 is MNHEY, CDR2 SMNVEV (reference sequence). CDR3 length: 14 residues. The ends were cut back, 5 bases at V and 0 bases at J, with 10 bases in the middle. The CDR3 sequence is CASSPSQANYGYTF. CDR3 in DNA: TGTGCCAGCAGTCCTAGCCAGGCTAACTATGGCTACACCTTC.

The rearrangement uses TRBV5-6 and TRBJ1-2; D unresolved. The CDR3 consists of 15 residues. V lost 2 bases and J lost 0, with 11 bases in between. Germline V CDR1 and CDR2: SGHDT, YYEEEE. CDR3 loop: CASSLAPTSNYGYTF. Here the CDR3 DNA reads TGTGCCAGCAGCTTAGCCCCGACATCTAACTATGGCTACACCTTC.

V gene TRBV28 combines with J gene TRBJ1-5; D is perhaps TRBD1 (6 bases). Trimming shortened V by 2 bases and J by 7 bases, and 12 bases separated the two germline ends. The CDR3 length is 14 residues. The V gene's germline CDR1 is MDHEN and CDR2 SYDVKM. The CDR3 DNA sequence: TGTGCCAGCAGTTTAATTTCGGGGGCACAGCCCCAGCATTTT. Residues: CASSLISGAQPQHF. The full variable domain, its missing parts supplied by reference TRBV28 and TRBJ1-5, is DVKVTQSSRYLVKRTGEKVFLECVQDMDHENMFWYRQDPGLGLRLIYFSYDVKMKEKGDIPEGYSVSREKKERFSLILESASTNQTSMYLCASSLISGAQPQHFGDGTRLSIL.

This clone has a single count. V usage is TRBV4-3 and J usage is TRBJ1-6; D might be TRBD1 (5 bases). The length of the CDR3 is 14 residues. Trimming cost V 6 bases and J 6 bases, with 12 bases left between them. Looked up from germline, CDR1 is LGHNA and CDR2 is YSLEER. Here the CDR3 DNA reads TGCGCCAGCAGTTTCGCAGGGAGTAATTCACCCCTCCACTTT. It is translated as CASSFAGSNSPLHF.